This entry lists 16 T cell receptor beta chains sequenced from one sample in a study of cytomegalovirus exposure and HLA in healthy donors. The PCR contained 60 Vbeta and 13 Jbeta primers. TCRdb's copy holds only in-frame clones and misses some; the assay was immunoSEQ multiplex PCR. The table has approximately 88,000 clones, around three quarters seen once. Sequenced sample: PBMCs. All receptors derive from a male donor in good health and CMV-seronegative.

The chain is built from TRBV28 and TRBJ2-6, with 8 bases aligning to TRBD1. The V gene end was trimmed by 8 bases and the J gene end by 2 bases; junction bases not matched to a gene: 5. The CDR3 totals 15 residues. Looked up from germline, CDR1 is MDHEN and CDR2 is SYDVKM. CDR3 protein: CASGQGGAGANVLTF. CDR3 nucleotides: TGTGCCAGCGGACAGGGCGGTGCTGGGGCCAACGTCCTGACTTTC.

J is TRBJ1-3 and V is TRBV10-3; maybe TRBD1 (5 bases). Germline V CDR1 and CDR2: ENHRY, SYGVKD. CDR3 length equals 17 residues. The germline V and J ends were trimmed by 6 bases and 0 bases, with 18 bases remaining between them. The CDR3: CAIRGPSDTNSGNTIYF. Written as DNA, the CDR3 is TGTGCCATCAGAGGGCCCTCGGACACGAACTCTGGAAACACCATATATTTT.

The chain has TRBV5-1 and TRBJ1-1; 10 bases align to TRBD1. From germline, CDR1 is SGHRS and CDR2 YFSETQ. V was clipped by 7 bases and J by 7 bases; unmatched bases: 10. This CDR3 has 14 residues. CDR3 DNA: TGCGCCAGCGACTCCGGGACAGGGGCCAATGAAGCTTTCTTT. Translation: CASDSGTGANEAFF.

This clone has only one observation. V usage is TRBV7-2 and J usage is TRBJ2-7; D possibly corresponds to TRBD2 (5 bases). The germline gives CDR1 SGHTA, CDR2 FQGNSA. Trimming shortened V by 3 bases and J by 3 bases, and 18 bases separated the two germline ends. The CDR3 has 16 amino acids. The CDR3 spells CASSFRGLEEVYEQYF. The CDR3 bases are TGTGCCAGCAGCTTTAGAGGGTTGGAGGAGGTCTACGAGCAGTACTTC.

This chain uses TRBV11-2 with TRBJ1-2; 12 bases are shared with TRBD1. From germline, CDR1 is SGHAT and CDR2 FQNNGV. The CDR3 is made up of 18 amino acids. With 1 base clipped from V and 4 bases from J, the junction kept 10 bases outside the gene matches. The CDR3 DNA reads TGTGCCAGCAGCTTAGGTCCCGGGACAGGGGGCCTTAGCTATGGCTACACCTTC. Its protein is CASSLGPGTGGLSYGYTF.

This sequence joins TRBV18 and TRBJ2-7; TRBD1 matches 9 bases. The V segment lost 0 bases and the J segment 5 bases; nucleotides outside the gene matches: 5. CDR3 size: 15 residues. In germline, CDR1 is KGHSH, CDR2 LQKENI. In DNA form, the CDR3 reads TGTGCCAGCTCACCACCCGGGACAGGGAACAACGAGCAGTACTTC. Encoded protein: CASSPPGTGNNEQYF.

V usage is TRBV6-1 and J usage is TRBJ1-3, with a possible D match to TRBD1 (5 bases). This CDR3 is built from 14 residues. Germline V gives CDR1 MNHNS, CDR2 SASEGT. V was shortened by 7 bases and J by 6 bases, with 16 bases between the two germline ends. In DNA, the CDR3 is TGTGCCAGCAAAACGACAGTTTCGGTAAACACCATATATTTT. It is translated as CASKTTVSVNTIYF.

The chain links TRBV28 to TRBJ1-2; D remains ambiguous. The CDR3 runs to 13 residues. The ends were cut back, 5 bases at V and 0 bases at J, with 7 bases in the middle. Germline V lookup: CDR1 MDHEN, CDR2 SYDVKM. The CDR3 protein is CASSPQANYGYTF. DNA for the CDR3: TGTGCCAGCAGTCCACAAGCTAACTATGGCTACACCTTC.

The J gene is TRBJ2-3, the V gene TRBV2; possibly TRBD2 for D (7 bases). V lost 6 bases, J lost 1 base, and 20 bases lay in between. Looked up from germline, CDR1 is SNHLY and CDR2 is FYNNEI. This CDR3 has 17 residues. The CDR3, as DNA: TGTGCCAGCAGACCCCCCAGGGGAGGGGGTGGCACAGATACGCAGTATTTT. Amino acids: CASRPPRGGGGTDTQYF.

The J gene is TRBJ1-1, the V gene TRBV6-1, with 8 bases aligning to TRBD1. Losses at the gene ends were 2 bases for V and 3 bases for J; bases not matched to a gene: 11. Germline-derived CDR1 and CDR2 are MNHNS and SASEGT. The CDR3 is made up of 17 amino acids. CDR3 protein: CASSELGQGARDTEAFF. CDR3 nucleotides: TGTGCCAGCAGTGAATTGGGGCAGGGGGCGAGGGACACTGAAGCTTTCTTT.

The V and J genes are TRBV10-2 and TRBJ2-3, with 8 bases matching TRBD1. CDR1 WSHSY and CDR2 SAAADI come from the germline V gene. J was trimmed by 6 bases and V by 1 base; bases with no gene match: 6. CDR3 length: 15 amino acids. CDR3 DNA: TGCGCCAGCAGTGAGTTTCAGGGGGCCTGGGATACGCAGTATTTT. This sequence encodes CASSEFQGAWDTQYF.

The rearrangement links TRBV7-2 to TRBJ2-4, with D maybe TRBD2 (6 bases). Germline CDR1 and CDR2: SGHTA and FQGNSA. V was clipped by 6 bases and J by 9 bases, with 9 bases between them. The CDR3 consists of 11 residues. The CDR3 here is CASRAGGIQYF. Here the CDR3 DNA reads TGTGCCAGCAGAGCGGGCGGCATTCAGTACTTC.

CDR3 loop: CASSLGAGEKLFF. The CDR3 coding sequence is TGTGCCAGCAGTTTGGGGGCTGGTGAAAAACTGTTTTTT. V is TRBV28 and J is TRBJ1-4; perhaps TRBD1 as D (6 bases). The CDR3 consists of 13 residues. The germline CDR1 and CDR2 sequences are MDHEN and SYDVKM. V lost 3 bases, J lost 7 bases, and 9 bases lay in between.

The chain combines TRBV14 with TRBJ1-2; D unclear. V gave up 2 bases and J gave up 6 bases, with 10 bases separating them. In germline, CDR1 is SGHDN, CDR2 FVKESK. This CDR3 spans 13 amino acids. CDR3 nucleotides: TGTGCCAGCAGCCAACTACTCCGCGATGGCTACACCTTC. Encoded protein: CASSQLLRDGYTF.

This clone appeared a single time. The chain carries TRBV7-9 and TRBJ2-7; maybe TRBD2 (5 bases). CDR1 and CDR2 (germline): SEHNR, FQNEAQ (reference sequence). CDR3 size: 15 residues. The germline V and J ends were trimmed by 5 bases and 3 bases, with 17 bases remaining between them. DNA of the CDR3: TGTGCCAGCAGCCCAGGCCGGGGTCCTAACTACGAGCAGTACTTC. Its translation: CASSPGRGPNYEQYF.

CDR3 amino acids: CASRSGTDSSYEQYF. The DNA for the CDR3 is TGTGCCAGCAGGTCGGGAACAGATAGCTCCTACGAGCAGTACTTC. The rearrangement links TRBV28 to TRBJ2-7, with D possibly TRBD2 on 5 matching bases. The V end lost 6 bases, the J end lost 0 bases, and 15 bases lay between the germline ends. CDR3 length equals 15 residues. Germline loops: CDR1 MDHEN, CDR2 SYDVKM.